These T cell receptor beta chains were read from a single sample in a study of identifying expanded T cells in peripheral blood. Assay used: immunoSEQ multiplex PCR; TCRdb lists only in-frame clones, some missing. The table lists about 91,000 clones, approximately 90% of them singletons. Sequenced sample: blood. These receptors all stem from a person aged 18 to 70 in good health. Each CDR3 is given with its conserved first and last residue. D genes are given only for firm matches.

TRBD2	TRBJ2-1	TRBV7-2	CASSFTSGRHNEQFF	TGTGCCAGCAGCTTCACTAGCGGGAGGCACAATGAGCAGTTCTTC
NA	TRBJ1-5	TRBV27	CASSPRADSNQPQHF	TGTGCCAGCAGTCCTAGGGCAGATAGCAATCAGCCCCAGCATTTT
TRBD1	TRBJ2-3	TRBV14	CASSRLGTASTDTQYF	TGTGCCAGCAGCCGACTCGGGACAGCGAGCACAGATACGCAGTATTTT
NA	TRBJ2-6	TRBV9	CASSVTGYSGANVLTF	TGTGCCAGCAGCGTAACAGGATACTCTGGGGCCAACGTCCTGACTTTC
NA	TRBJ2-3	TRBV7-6	CASSLAARTGTDTQYF	TGTGCCAGCAGCTTAGCTGCCCGGACGGGCACAGATACGCAGTATTTT
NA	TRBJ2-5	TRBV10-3	CAISGGDLQETQYF	TGTGCCATCAGTGGGGGGGACCTCCAAGAGACCCAGTACTTC
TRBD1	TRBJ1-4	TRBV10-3	CAISGAEGGADEKLFF	TGTGCCATCAGTGGGGCTGAAGGGGGCGCGGATGAAAAACTGTTTTTT
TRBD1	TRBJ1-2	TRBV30	CAWRTGGIGGYTF	TGTGCCTGGAGAACAGGGGGCATTGGAGGCTACACCTTC
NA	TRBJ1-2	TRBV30	CAWSVRDGLYGYTF	TGTGCCTGGAGTGTACGAGACGGCCTCTATGGCTACACCTTC
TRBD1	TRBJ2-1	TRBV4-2	CASSPPGQYNEQFF	TGTGCCAGCAGCCCACCGGGACAGTACAATGAGCAGTTCTTC
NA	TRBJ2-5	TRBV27	CASRSNFQETQYF	TGTGCCAGCAGGTCGAACTTCCAAGAGACCCAGTACTTC
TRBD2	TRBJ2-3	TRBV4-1	CASSPTGLAVIF	TGCGCCAGCAGCCCTACGGGACTAGCCGTCATTTTT
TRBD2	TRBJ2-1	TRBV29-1	CSVDSSGGNEQFF	TGCAGCGTTGACTCTAGCGGGGGCAATGAGCAGTTCTTC
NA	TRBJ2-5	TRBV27	CASSLRGTEGETQYF	TGTGCCAGCAGTTTAAGGGGGACTGAGGGAGAGACCCAGTACTTC